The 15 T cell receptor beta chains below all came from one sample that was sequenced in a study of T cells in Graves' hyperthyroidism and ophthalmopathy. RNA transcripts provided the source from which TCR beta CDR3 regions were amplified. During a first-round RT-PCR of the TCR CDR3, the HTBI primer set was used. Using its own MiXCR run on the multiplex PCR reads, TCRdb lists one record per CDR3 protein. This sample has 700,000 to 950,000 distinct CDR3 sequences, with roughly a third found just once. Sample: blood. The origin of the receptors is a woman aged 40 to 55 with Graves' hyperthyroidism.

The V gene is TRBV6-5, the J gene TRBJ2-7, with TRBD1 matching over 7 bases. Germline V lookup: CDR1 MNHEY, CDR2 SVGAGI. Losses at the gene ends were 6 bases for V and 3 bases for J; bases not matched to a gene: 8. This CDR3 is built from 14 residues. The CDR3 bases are TGTGCCAGCAGCCGGGTAGGGGGCCTCTACGAGCAGTACTTC. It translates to CASSRVGGLYEQYF.

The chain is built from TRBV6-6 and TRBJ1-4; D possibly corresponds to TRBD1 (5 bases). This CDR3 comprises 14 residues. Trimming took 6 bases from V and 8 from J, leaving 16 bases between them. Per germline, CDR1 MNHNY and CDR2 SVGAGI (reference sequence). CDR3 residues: CASRVTDPEEKLFF. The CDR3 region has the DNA TGTGCCAGCAGGGTGACAGATCCGGAAGAAAAACTGTTTTTT.

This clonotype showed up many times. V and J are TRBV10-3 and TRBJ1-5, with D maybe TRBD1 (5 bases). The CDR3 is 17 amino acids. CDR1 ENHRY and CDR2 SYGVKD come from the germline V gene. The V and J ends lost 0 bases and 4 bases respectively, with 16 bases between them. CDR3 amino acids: CAISESKVRDSNQPQHF. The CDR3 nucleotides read TGTGCCATCAGTGAGTCGAAGGTCCGTGACAGTAATCAGCCCCAGCATTTT.

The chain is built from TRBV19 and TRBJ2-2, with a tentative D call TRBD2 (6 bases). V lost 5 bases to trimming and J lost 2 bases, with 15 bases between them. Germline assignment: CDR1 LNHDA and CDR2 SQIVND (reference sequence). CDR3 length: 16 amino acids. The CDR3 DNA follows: TGTGCCAGTAGTCCGGGGGTGGGGTTTAACACCGGGGAGCTGTTTTTT. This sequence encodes CASSPGVGFNTGELFF.

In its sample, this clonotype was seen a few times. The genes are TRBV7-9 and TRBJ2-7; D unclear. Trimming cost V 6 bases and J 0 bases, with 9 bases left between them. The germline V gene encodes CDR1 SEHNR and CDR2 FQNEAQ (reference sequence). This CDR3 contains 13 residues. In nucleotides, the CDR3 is TGTGCCAGCAGGACGGAAATCTCCTACGAGCAGTACTTC. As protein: CASRTEISYEQYF.

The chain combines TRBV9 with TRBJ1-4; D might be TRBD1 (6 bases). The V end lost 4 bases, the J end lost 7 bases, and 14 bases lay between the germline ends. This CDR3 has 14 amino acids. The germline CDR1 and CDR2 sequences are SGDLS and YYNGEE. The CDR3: CASSTSGEGEKLFF. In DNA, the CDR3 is TGTGCCAGCAGCACATCAGGGGAGGGTGAAAAACTGTTTTTT.

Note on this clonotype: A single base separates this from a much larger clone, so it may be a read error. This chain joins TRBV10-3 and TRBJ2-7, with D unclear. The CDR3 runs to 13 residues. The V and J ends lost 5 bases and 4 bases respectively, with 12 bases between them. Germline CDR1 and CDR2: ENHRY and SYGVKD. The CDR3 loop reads CAISSHLGYEQYF. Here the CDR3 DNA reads TGTGCCATCAGTAGTCACTTAGGTTACGAGCAGTACTTC.

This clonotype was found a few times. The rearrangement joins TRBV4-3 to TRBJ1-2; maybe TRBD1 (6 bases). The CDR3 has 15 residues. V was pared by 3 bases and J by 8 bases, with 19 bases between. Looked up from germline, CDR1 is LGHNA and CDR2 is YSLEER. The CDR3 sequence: CASSHTHTGARGYTF. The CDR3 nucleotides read TGCGCCAGCAGCCACACCCACACGGGGGCGCGGGGCTACACCTTC.

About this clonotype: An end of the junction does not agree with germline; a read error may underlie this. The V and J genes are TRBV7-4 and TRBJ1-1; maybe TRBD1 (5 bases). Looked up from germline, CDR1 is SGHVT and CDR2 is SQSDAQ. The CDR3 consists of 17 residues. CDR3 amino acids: CASSQEGGTGVNTEAFF. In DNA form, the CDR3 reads TGCGCCAGCAGCCAAGAGGGAGGGACGGGGGTTAACACTGAAGCTTTCTTT.

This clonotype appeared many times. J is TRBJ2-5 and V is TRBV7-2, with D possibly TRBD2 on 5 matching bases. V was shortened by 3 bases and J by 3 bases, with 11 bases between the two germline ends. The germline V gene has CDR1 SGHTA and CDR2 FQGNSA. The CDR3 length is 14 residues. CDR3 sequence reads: CASSLGGLEETQYF. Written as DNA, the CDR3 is TGTGCCAGCAGCTTGGGCGGACTTGAAGAGACCCAGTACTTC.

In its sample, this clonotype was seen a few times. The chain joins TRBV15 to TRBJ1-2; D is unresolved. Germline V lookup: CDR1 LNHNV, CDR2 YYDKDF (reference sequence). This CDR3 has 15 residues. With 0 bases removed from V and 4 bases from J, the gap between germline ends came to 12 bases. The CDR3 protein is CATSRDPDGGYGYTF. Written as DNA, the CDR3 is TGTGCCACCAGCAGAGATCCCGACGGTGGCTATGGCTACACCTTC.

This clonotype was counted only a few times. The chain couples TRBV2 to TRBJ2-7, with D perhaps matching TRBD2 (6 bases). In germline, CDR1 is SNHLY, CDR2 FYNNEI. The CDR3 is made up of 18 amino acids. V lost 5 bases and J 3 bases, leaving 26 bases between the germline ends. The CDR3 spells CASSYGLVIGGSLYEQYF. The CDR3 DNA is TGTGCCAGCAGTTACGGGTTGGTGATAGGAGGGAGTCTCTACGAGCAGTACTTC.

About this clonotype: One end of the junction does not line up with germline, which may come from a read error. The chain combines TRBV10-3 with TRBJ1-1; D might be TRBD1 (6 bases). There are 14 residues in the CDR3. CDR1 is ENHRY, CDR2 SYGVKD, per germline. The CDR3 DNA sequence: TGTGCCATCAGTGAGGGCCAGGGGAGCACTGAGGCTTTCTTT. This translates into CAISEGQGSTEAFF.

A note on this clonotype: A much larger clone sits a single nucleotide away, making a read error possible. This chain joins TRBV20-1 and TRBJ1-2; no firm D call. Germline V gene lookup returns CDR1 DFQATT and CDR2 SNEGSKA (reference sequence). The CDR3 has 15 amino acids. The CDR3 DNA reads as TGCAGTGCTAGTCACGACGGAGTGCGTTTCTATTGCTACACCTTC. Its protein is CSASHDGVRFYCYTF.

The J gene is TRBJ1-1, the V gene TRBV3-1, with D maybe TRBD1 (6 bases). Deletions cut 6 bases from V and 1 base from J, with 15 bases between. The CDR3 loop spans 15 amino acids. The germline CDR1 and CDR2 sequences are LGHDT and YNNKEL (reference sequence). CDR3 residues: CASRPQKQGNTEAFF. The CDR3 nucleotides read TGTGCCAGCAGACCCCAGAAACAGGGGAACACTGAAGCTTTCTTT.